One sample yielded the 25 T cell receptor beta chains listed below, sequenced in a study of beta chain features in type 1 diabetes. What was sequenced were expressed TCRB transcripts, since all of the isolated RNA had been reverse transcribed. Here immunoSEQ multiplex PCR was the method, and the copy in TCRdb shows in-frame clones only, minus some. The sample holds 400,000 to 600,000 clones, 25% to 35% seen once. The sequencing sample was made of naive CD4+ T cells from blood. Receptor source: a man aged 18 to 30 in good health.

This clone was observed a handful of times. The rearrangement links TRBV7-6 to TRBJ2-1, with a possible D match to TRBD2 (6 bases). The V gene lost 1 base and the J gene lost 6 bases, with 16 bases spanning the gap. Per the germline V gene, CDR1 is SGHVS and CDR2 is FNYEAQ. This CDR3 spans 16 amino acids. The CDR3, as DNA: TGTGCCAGCAGCTTAGTCCCAGCGGAGGGGATCAATGAGCAGTTCTTC. It is translated as CASSLVPAEGINEQFF.

The chain recombines TRBV28 with TRBJ2-1; D is ambiguous. Germline CDR1 and CDR2: MDHEN and SYDVKM. The CDR3 sequence is 13 residues long. V dropped 5 bases and J dropped 6 bases, with 11 bases sitting between them. CDR3 sequence: CASSPRWSNEQFF. CDR3 bases: TGTGCCAGCAGTCCCAGGTGGTCCAATGAGCAGTTCTTC.

This clone was observed a handful of times. The chain employs TRBV9 and TRBJ1-2; D is possibly TRBD1 (6 bases). CDR1 SGDLS and CDR2 YYNGEE come from the germline V gene. The CDR3 consists of 13 residues. Trimming took 4 bases from V and 8 from J, leaving 15 bases between them. CDR3 loop: CASSPGQGSGYTF. The CDR3 coding sequence is TGTGCCAGCAGCCCCGGGCAGGGGTCCGGCTACACCTTC.

The V call is TRBV5-6, the J call TRBJ1-2, with D tentatively TRBD1 (6 bases). Trimming cost V 0 bases and J 2 bases, with 14 bases left between them. This CDR3 contains 16 residues. Germline CDR1 is SGHDT and CDR2 is YYEEEE. In DNA, the CDR3 is TGTGCCAGCAGCTTGGATGGGCAGGGGAGAAACTATGGCTACACCTTC. It yields the protein CASSLDGQGRNYGYTF.

The chain employs TRBV30 and TRBJ2-7, with D perhaps matching TRBD2 (7 bases). The CDR3 extends over 14 amino acids. From germline, CDR1 is GTSNPN and CDR2 SVGIG (reference sequence). The germline V and J ends were trimmed by 2 bases and 5 bases, with 16 bases remaining between them. CDR3: CAWSLGQRGHEQYF. In DNA, the CDR3 is TGTGCCTGGAGTCTAGGACAGCGGGGCCACGAGCAGTACTTC.

J is TRBJ2-2 and V is TRBV9, with unresolved D. Trimming took off 3 bases at V and 3 bases at J, with 6 bases between the two ends. Germline V lookup: CDR1 SGDLS, CDR2 YYNGEE. The CDR3 runs to 13 residues. CDR3 sequence: CASSGLYTGELFF. CDR3 coding DNA: TGTGCCAGCAGCGGGCTATACACCGGGGAGCTGTTTTTT.

This clone was seen once. This CDR3 is CASSSGQDNEQYF. The CDR3 coding sequence is TGTGCCAGCTCATCGGGACAGGATAACGAGCAGTACTTC. The genes are TRBV18 and TRBJ2-7, with TRBD1 identical over 8 bases. The CDR3 loop spans 13 amino acids. J gave up 5 bases and V 5 bases, and 5 bases lay outside the gene matches. Per germline, CDR1 KGHSH and CDR2 LQKENI.

The V gene is TRBV28, the J gene TRBJ2-3; D is uncertain. Germline V gives CDR1 MDHEN, CDR2 SYDVKM. V shed 4 bases and J shed 2 bases, with 1 base lying between them. The length of the CDR3 is 11 residues. This CDR3 is CASSYTDTQYF. DNA for the CDR3: TGTGCCAGCAGTTACACAGATACGCAGTATTTT.

V and J are TRBV4-3 and TRBJ2-7; possibly TRBD2 for D (6 bases). Germline values: CDR1 LGHNA, CDR2 YSLEER. Trimming shortened V by 5 bases and J by 3 bases, and 20 bases separated the two germline ends. This CDR3 is 16 amino acids long. CDR3 sequence: CASSKSGGTYRYEQYF. CDR3 coding DNA: TGCGCCAGCAGCAAAAGCGGCGGGACCTACCGCTACGAGCAGTACTTC.

V is TRBV2 and J is TRBJ2-5; 7 nucleotides align to TRBD2. This CDR3 region has 13 residues. Trimming cost V 3 bases and J 5 bases; bases outside gene matches: 3. Germline V gene sequence: CDR1 SNHLY, CDR2 FYNNEI. The CDR3, as DNA: TGTGCCAGCAGTGACTCCGGGGGGGAGACCCAGTACTTC. Translated, it gives CASSDSGGETQYF.

This clone was detected only a few times. The chain couples TRBV7-9 to TRBJ1-1; D perhaps matches TRBD1 (6 bases). The CDR3 has 13 amino acids. V was trimmed by 4 bases and J by 7 bases, leaving 13 bases between them. Germline lookup yields CDR1 SEHNR and CDR2 FQNEAQ (reference sequence). CDR3 in DNA: TGTGCCAGCAGCTCATGGACAGTTAGTGAAGCTTTCTTT. It encodes CASSSWTVSEAFF.

Only a few counts were recorded for this clone. V and J are TRBV6-5 and TRBJ2-7; D remains ambiguous. V shed 6 bases and J shed 1 base, with 16 bases lying between them. This CDR3 comprises 15 residues. From germline, CDR1 is MNHEY and CDR2 SVGAGI. The CDR3 sequence: CASRNLGRASYEQYF. CDR3 nucleotide sequence: TGTGCCAGCAGGAACCTTGGACGGGCATCCTACGAGCAGTACTTC.

The CDR3 nucleotides are TGTGCCTGGAGGCTAGCCGGGATCACCGGGGAGCTGTTTTTT. As protein: CAWRLAGITGELFF. This chain joins TRBV30 and TRBJ2-2; D perhaps matches TRBD2 (5 bases). Germline V gene data show CDR1 as GTSNPN and CDR2 as SVGIG (reference sequence). The CDR3 spans 14 residues. The V end lost 3 bases, the J end lost 4 bases, and 12 bases lay between the germline ends.

The chain is built from TRBV5-1 and TRBJ1-1, with D unclear. Deletions cut 4 bases from V and 0 bases from J, with 10 bases between. The CDR3 spans 14 residues. The germline CDR1 and CDR2 sequences are SGHRS and YFSETQ. The CDR3 nucleotides are TGCGCCAGCAGCGGAGGACGTCTGAACACTGAAGCTTTCTTT. Translated: CASSGGRLNTEAFF.

This clone turned up a few times. The chain carries TRBV7-2 and TRBJ1-1; possibly TRBD1 for D (5 bases). The germline V gene has CDR1 SGHTA and CDR2 FQGNSA. There are 13 residues in the CDR3. V lost 8 bases and J lost 4, with 14 bases in between. CDR3 sequence: CASDQGLGTEAFF. CDR3 nucleotide sequence: TGTGCCAGCGACCAGGGTTTGGGCACTGAAGCTTTCTTT.

The sample holds a few counts of this clone. V usage is TRBV6-6 and J usage is TRBJ2-3; D unclear. V lost 5 bases and J 4 bases, leaving 7 bases between the germline ends. The CDR3 consists of 12 residues. Germline V gene lookup returns CDR1 MNHNY and CDR2 SVGAGI (reference sequence). The CDR3 loop is CASSPAPDTQYF. The CDR3 region has the DNA TGTGCCAGCAGTCCAGCACCAGATACGCAGTATTTT.

This clone was counted between two and nine times. This chain links TRBV25-1 with TRBJ2-1; 10 bases agree with TRBD1. CDR3 length equals 15 residues. The germline gives CDR1 MGHDK, CDR2 SYGVNS. V lost 6 bases, J lost 4 bases, and 6 bases stayed unmatched. The CDR3 loop reads CASSQTGGLYNEQFF. The DNA for the CDR3 is TGTGCCAGCAGCCAGACAGGGGGCCTATACAATGAGCAGTTCTTC.

The rearrangement joins TRBV5-1 to TRBJ1-2; D is unclear. Germline V gene data show CDR1 as SGHRS and CDR2 as YFSETQ. This CDR3 is 14 amino acids long. The ends were cut back, 4 bases at V and 2 bases at J, with 12 bases in the middle. CDR3 in DNA: TGCGCCAGCAGCCATGGGCGGGGAAACTATGGCTACACCTTC. It specifies CASSHGRGNYGYTF. The full variable domain, completed using reference TRBV5-1 and TRBJ1-2, is KAGVTQTPRYLIKTRGQQVTLSCSPISGHRSVSWYQQTPGQGLQFLFEYFSETQRNKGNFPGRFSGRQFSNSRSEMNVSTLELGDSALYLCASSHGRGNYGYTFGSGTRLTVV.

The chain employs TRBV7-6 and TRBJ2-7; 9 bases map to TRBD2. The germline gives CDR1 SGHVS, CDR2 FNYEAQ. V was pared by 5 bases and J by 3 bases, with 8 bases of the junction left unmatched. The CDR3 contains 15 residues. The CDR3 here is CASSGRTSASYEQYF. The CDR3 nucleotides are TGTGCCAGCAGCGGCCGGACTAGCGCTAGCTACGAGCAGTACTTC. The full variable domain, its missing parts supplied by reference TRBV7-6 and TRBJ2-7, is GAGVSQSPRYKVTKRGQDVALRCDPISGHVSLYWYRQALGQGPEFLTYFNYEAQQDKSGLPNDRFSAERPEGSISTLTIQRTEQRDSAMYRCASSGRTSASYEQYFGPGTRLTVT.

The V call is TRBV30, the J call TRBJ2-1; no definite D call. Germline CDR1 GTSNPN, CDR2 SVGIG (reference sequence). The CDR3 totals 14 residues. With 4 bases removed from V and 0 bases from J, the gap between germline ends came to 10 bases. The CDR3 region is CAWTVLVSYNEQFF. DNA of the CDR3: TGTGCCTGGACGGTTTTGGTCTCCTACAATGAGCAGTTCTTC.

This clone was seen a few times. The rearrangement uses TRBV5-1 and TRBJ2-3; no firm D call. The CDR3 length is 13 residues. Germline V CDR1 and CDR2: SGHRS, YFSETQ. Trimming took off 3 bases at V and 3 bases at J, with 8 bases between the two ends. CDR3 protein: CASSSGPTDTQYF. As DNA, the CDR3 is TGCGCCAGCAGCTCGGGCCCGACAGATACGCAGTATTTT.

V and J are TRBV6-5 and TRBJ2-4; D gene ambiguous. The CDR3 totals 13 residues. Germline CDR1 is MNHEY and CDR2 is SVGAGI. The V end lost 5 bases, the J end lost 8 bases, and 13 bases lay between the germline ends. For the CDR3, the DNA is TGTGCCAGCAGTCGACCTGGCTGGTACATTCAGTACTTC. This encodes CASSRPGWYIQYF.

This clone was detected only a few times. Other DNA sequences in this specimen translate into the identical CDR3. J is TRBJ2-7 and V is TRBV27; D gene ambiguous. Germline CDR1 is MNHEY and CDR2 is SMNVEV (reference sequence). The CDR3 sequence is 11 residues long. With 3 bases removed from V and 4 bases from J, the gap between germline ends came to 4 bases. The CDR3 DNA is TGTGCCAGCAGTTTTGGGTACGAGCAGTACTTC. Translation: CASSFGYEQYF.

The chain uses TRBV10-3 and TRBJ2-3, with 10 bases that match TRBD2. The CDR3 sequence is 15 residues long. V dropped 5 bases and J dropped 0; count of bases not matched to a gene: 2. Germline V CDR1 and CDR2: ENHRY, SYGVKD. The DNA for the CDR3 is TGTGCCATCAGTTTGACTAGCGGGAGCACAGATACGCAGTATTTT. It translates to CAISLTSGSTDTQYF.

The chain links TRBV7-3 to TRBJ2-2; a possible D gene is TRBD2 (6 bases). Germline CDR1 SGHTA, CDR2 FQGTGA. There are 14 residues in the CDR3. Deletions cut 4 bases from V and 3 bases from J, with 9 bases between. CDR3 amino acids: CASSSTRDTGELFF. CDR3 bases: TGTGCCAGCAGCTCGACTAGGGACACCGGGGAGCTGTTTTTT.